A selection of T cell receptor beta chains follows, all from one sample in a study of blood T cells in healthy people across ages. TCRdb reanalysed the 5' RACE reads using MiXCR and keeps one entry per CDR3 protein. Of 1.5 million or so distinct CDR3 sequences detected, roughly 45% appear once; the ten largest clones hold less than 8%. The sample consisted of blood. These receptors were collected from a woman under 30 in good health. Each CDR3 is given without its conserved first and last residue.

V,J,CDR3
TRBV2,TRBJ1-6,ASSRTGVLYSPLH
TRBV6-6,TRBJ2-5,ASSSPTSGVNNEQY
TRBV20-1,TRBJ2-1,SADLTSGNEQF
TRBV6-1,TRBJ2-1,ASSEAGLANNEQF
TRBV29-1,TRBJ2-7,SALDLRTSGRLPQY
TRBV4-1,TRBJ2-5,ASSQDPSGGSQETQY
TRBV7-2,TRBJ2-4,ASRLGHGLAEVAKNIQY
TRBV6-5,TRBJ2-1,ASSADRRGQRERF
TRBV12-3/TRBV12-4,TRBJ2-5,ASSPGLAGSETQY
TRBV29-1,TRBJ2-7,SAGGSGPRIHEQY
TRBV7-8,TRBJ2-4,ASSGPGENIQY
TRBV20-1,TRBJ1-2,SARERANYGYT
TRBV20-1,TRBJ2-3,SARGRGVLTDTQY
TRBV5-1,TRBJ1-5,ASSLERGGQPQH
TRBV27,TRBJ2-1,ASSRPQGVGYNEQF
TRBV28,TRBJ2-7,ASSLMGRRGTYEQY
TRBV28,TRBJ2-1,ASSHGGAFSNEQF
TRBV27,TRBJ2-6,ASSWSRPGGANVLT
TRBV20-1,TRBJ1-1,SARGQGTNTEAF
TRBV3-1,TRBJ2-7,ASSQWGPASLAGGNPSYEQY
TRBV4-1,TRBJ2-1,ASSQAGARNEQF
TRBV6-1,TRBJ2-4,ASSVLVGANTGDIQY
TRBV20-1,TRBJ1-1,SAAQVGNTEAF
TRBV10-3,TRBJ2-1,AITGAQDNEQF
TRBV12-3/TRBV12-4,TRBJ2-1,ASCPGGALNEQF
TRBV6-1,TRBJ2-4,ASSQAGTGVAKNIQY
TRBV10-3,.,AVRAGPSTYNEQY
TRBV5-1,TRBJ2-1,ATRLAGDEQF
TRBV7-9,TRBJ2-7,ASGVGGGLVEQY
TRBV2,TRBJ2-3,ARLTSGSSTDTQY
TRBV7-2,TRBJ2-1,ASSFFEGEQF
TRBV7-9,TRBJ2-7,ASSSLEGWSYEQY
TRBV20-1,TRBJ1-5,SADDRGSNQPQH
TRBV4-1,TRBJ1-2,ASSQGQETNGYT
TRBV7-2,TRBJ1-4,ASSLVEAGEKLF
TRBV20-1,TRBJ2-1,SASLGGYNEQF
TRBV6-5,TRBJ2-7,ASSRGTAYEQY
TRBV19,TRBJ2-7,ASKTGNDEQY
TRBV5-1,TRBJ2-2,ASSFPNSPGELF
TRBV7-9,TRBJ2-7,ASSGRESSTGEQY
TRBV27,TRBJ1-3,ASSLYRGSGNTIY
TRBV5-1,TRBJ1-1,ASSLFDTEAF
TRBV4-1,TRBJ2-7,ASSQGGSSGRTAYEQY
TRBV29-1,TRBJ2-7,SVATGTGKGYEQY